This T cell receptor beta chain was documented in a study of cytomegalovirus exposure and HLA in healthy donors. The CDR3 spans 11 residues. Germline V gives CDR1 DFQATT, CDR2 SNEGSKA (reference sequence). V lost 6 bases, J lost 3 bases, and 9 bases lay in between. General study results and limits: In a later analysis, first-cohort TCR clusters were found to tend to co-occur in the 120 or so validation repertoires.

Generated by immunoSEQ multiplex PCR, the TCRdb table keeps only in-frame clones and is missing some. The sample contains approximately 160,000 clones, around four fifths of which appear only once. Points on this clone: No antigen is known for it.

The material sequenced was PBMCs. J is TRBJ2-7 and V is TRBV20-1; no clear D. This TCR was recovered from a young man in good health and CMV-seropositive. Written as DNA, the CDR3 is TGCAGTGCCCCCGCGAGCTACGAGCAGTACTTC. Its translation is CSAPASYEQYF.